One and the same sample provided the 15 T cell receptor beta chains below, sequenced in a study of shared clonotypes between healthy human individuals. TCRdb keeps only in-frame clones here, not all; method: immunoSEQ multiplex PCR. The table shows over 2 million clones, with 85% to 95% occurring only once. Sample: naive CD4+ T cells sorted from blood. This sample's subset: CD45RA+ positively selected. These receptors came from a man aged 18 to 29 in good health.

This clone was recorded once. The V and J genes are TRBV7-2 and TRBJ2-5; 13 nucleotides line up with TRBD2. The length of the CDR3 is 16 residues. Germline values: CDR1 SGHTA, CDR2 FQGNSA. After removal of 0 bases from V and 6 bases from J, the junction contained 4 bases not matched to a gene. CDR3 in DNA: TGTGCCAGCAGCTTAGCAGGGACTAGCGGGGCCAAGACCCAGTACTTC. Protein product: CASSLAGTSGAKTQYF.

V is TRBV11-3 and J is TRBJ2-5; D not certain. This CDR3 contains 14 residues. CDR1 is SGHNT, CDR2 YENEEA, per germline. V was shortened by 6 bases and J by 3 bases, with 14 bases between the two germline ends. CDR3 sequence reads: CASSNRGKEETQYF. The CDR3, as DNA: TGTGCCAGCAGTAATAGAGGCAAGGAAGAGACCCAGTACTTC.

Only one count was recorded for this clone. J is TRBJ2-7 and V is TRBV21-1; the table's D call, TRBD1, has no DNA check behind it. TRBV21-1 is noted as a pseudogene. The CDR3 covers 18 residues. The CDR3 spells CASSTKTGTPKYSYEQYF. For the CDR3, the DNA is TGTGCCAGCAGCACTAAAACCGGGACACCCAAATACTCCTACGAGCAGTACTTC.

V is TRBV18 and J is TRBJ2-7; 11 nucleotides align to TRBD2. Germline CDR1 reads KGHSH; CDR2 reads LQKENI. Trimming at V came to 4 bases and at J to 2 bases, leaving 4 bases not matched to a gene. CDR3 size: 15 residues. CDR3 protein: CASSLTSGITYEQYF. CDR3 DNA: TGTGCCAGCTCACTGACTAGCGGGATAACCTACGAGCAGTACTTC.

About this clone itself: Other DNA sequences from this sample encode an identical CDR3 as well. The V gene is TRBV2, the J gene TRBJ2-2; possibly TRBD2 for D (5 bases). Germline V gene sequence: CDR1 SNHLY, CDR2 FYNNEI. V gave up 6 bases and J gave up 2 bases, with 13 bases separating them. This CDR3 is 15 amino acids long. CDR3 amino acids: CASRQASLNTGELFF. The CDR3 nucleotides are TGTGCCAGCAGGCAGGCTAGCCTTAACACCGGGGAGCTGTTTTTT.

The chain uses TRBV11-2 and TRBJ2-1; 10 positions agree with TRBD2. V lost 5 bases to trimming and J lost 4 bases; unmatched junction nucleotides: 14. Germline CDR1 SGHAT, CDR2 FQNNGV. This CDR3 spans 18 amino acids. The CDR3 loop reads CASSVLAGDGEGYNEQFF. The CDR3 DNA reads as TGTGCCAGCAGCGTTCTAGCGGGAGACGGGGAGGGATACAATGAGCAGTTCTTC.

The chain has TRBV15 and TRBJ1-6; D might be TRBD1 (6 bases). Germline CDR1 is LNHNV and CDR2 is YYDKDF (reference sequence). The CDR3 sequence is 14 residues long. V dropped 3 bases and J dropped 7 bases, with 10 bases sitting between them. The CDR3 reads CATSSLGANSPLHF. DNA for the CDR3: TGTGCCACCAGCAGCTTGGGGGCGAATTCACCCCTCCACTTT.

This sequence joins TRBV10-2 and TRBJ1-6, with TRBD1 as a possible D gene (5 bases). The CDR3 is 14 residues long. CDR1 is WSHSY, CDR2 SAAADI, per germline. V dropped 6 bases and J dropped 5 bases, with 11 bases sitting between them. CDR3 loop: CASSAGTDNSPLHF. The CDR3 DNA reads as TGCGCCAGCAGCGCCGGGACGGATAATTCACCCCTCCACTTT.

The V gene is TRBV2, the J gene TRBJ2-2; D possibly corresponds to TRBD1 (7 bases). V lost 10 bases and J lost 4, with 13 bases in between. CDR3 size: 13 residues. Germline values: CDR1 SNHLY, CDR2 FYNNEI. In DNA, the CDR3 is TGTGCCACCAACAGGGGAGGCACCGGGGAGCTGTTTTTT. It translates to CATNRGGTGELFF.

The V call is TRBV6-5, the J call TRBJ2-7; D possibly corresponds to TRBD2 (6 bases). The V and J ends lost 5 bases and 3 bases respectively, with 14 bases between them. The CDR3 has 14 amino acids. Germline CDR1 reads MNHEY; CDR2 reads SVGAGI. The CDR3 spells CASSQRLGGYEQYF. The CDR3 DNA follows: TGTGCCAGCAGTCAACGTCTGGGAGGCTACGAGCAGTACTTC.

The gene calls are TRBV2 and TRBJ1-4; D remains ambiguous. Germline values: CDR1 SNHLY, CDR2 FYNNEI. The CDR3 extends over 14 amino acids. Between the trimmed V and J ends, which lost 3 bases and 5 bases, there was a span of 10 bases. The CDR3 nucleotides are TGTGCCAGCAGTGAGAGAGGGCTGAATGAAAAACTGTTTTTT. Translated, it gives CASSERGLNEKLFF. The whole variable domain, filled in from reference TRBV2 and TRBJ1-4, reads EPEVTQTPSHQVTQMGQEVILRCVPISNHLYFYWYRQILGQKVEFLVSFYNNEISEKSEIFDDQFSVERPDGSNFTLKIRSTKLEDSAMYFCASSERGLNEKLFFGSGTQLSVL.

The CDR3 reads CASSEGQPSPLHF. The CDR3, as DNA: TGTGCCAGCAGTGAGGGCCAGCCTTCACCCCTCCACTTT. V is TRBV2 and J is TRBJ1-6; D unresolved. CDR1 SNHLY and CDR2 FYNNEI come from the germline V gene. Trimming took 3 bases from V and 9 from J, leaving 9 bases between them. The CDR3 has 13 residues.

V gene TRBV2 combines with J gene TRBJ1-2, with D perhaps matching TRBD1 (5 bases). V shed 4 bases and J shed 7 bases, with 16 bases lying between them. Germline CDR1 SNHLY, CDR2 FYNNEI. This CDR3 comprises 14 residues. This CDR3 reads CASSVRQAGGGYTF. CDR3 nucleotide sequence: TGTGCCAGCAGTGTCCGTCAGGCCGGGGGTGGCTACACCTTC.

The chain is built from TRBV7-2 and TRBJ2-5; the match to TRBD2 covers 9 bases. The J segment lost 2 bases and the V segment lost 5 bases, leaving 6 bases of the junction unmatched. Germline CDR1 is SGHTA and CDR2 is FQGNSA. The CDR3 runs 15 residues. CDR3 nucleotide sequence: TGTGCCAGCAGCCCTGCGGGGGGGTCGCAAGAGACCCAGTACTTC. Its translation: CASSPAGGSQETQYF.

The rearrangement links TRBV6-1 to TRBJ2-5, with TRBD2 identical over 13 bases. The CDR3 loop spans 15 amino acids. Germline loops: CDR1 MNHNS, CDR2 SASEGT. Trimming took 6 bases from V and 5 from J; bases not matched to a gene: 6. The CDR3 spells CASRRGLAGVETQYF. The DNA for the CDR3 is TGTGCCAGCAGGAGAGGACTAGCGGGGGTGGAGACCCAGTACTTC.